One sample yielded the 21 T cell receptor beta chains listed below, sequenced in a study of cytomegalovirus exposure and HLA in healthy donors (dated by TCRdb to 2017 to 2019). The library relied on the immunoSEQ multiplex PCR assay. The multiplex PCR relied on a mix of 60 forward primers for TCR Vbeta segments and 13 reverse primers for TCR Jbeta segments. TCRdb provides this immuneACCESS table in a form limited to in-frame rearrangements. Some clones are lacking; in checked studies, under half of them reflect an unresolved V gene, and why the rest are absent is not known. This sample is represented by roughly 110,000 clones; around 83% of them were singletons. Jointly, the top ten make up 22% of the sample. Sequencing was performed on PBMCs. All receptors come from a young man in good health and CMV-seropositive.

CDR3 in amino acids: CASSYRSSQETQYF. In DNA, the CDR3 is TGTGCCAGCAGTTACCGTTCCTCCCAAGAGACCCAGTACTTC. This chain uses TRBV6-6 with TRBJ2-5; D is ambiguous. The CDR3 runs to 14 residues. Germline CDR1 and CDR2: MNHNY and SVGAGI (reference sequence). The germline V and J ends were trimmed by 2 bases and 1 base, with 8 bases remaining between them.

The genes are TRBV7-9 and TRBJ2-1; tentative D call: TRBD2 (6 bases). The CDR3 contains 14 residues. In germline, CDR1 is SEHNR, CDR2 FQNEAQ (reference sequence). V shed 4 bases and J shed 14 bases, with 21 bases lying between them. CDR3 sequence (DNA): TGTGCCAGCAGCTGGCGCGACCGGCGGGACTCTGAGTTCTTC. Amino acid sequence: CASSWRDRRDSEFF.

The rearrangement uses TRBV4-1 and TRBJ2-4; TRBD1 aligns across 10 bases. The germline CDR1 and CDR2 sequences are MGHRA and YSYEKL. V shed 4 bases, J shed 1 base, and the junction held 4 bases outside the gene matches. This CDR3 region has 16 residues. CDR3 amino acids: CASSRPGQGAKNIQYF. The CDR3 bases are TGCGCCAGCAGCCGCCCGGGACAGGGGGCCAAAAACATTCAGTACTTC.

CDR3 in DNA: TGCGCCAGCACCGATAACCCGACCACTAGCGGTGAGCAGTTCTTC. Its translation is CASTDNPTTSGEQFF. V is TRBV5-1 and J is TRBJ2-1, with 8 bases lining up with TRBD2. The V gene's germline CDR1 is SGHRS and CDR2 YFSETQ. This CDR3 is 15 amino acids long. The trim removed 6 bases at V and 9 bases at J, leaving 14 bases unmatched.

The chain joins TRBV10-3 to TRBJ2-3, with TRBD2 matching 7 bases. J lost 5 bases, V lost 3 bases, and 5 bases had no gene match. This CDR3 comprises 14 residues. Germline values: CDR1 ENHRY, CDR2 SYGVKD. The CDR3 DNA follows: TGTGCCATCAGTGATACGGGGAGGGGAGATACGCAGTATTTT. It yields the protein CAISDTGRGDTQYF.

This chain connects TRBV10-1 to TRBJ2-1; 8 bases align to TRBD1. The CDR3 is made up of 16 amino acids. Germline CDR1 is WNHNN and CDR2 is SYGVQD (reference sequence). Losses at the gene ends were 11 bases for V and 5 bases for J; bases not matched to a gene: 17. Written as DNA, the CDR3 is TGCGCCGGAATCCGAACTGACAGGGGCCCCAACAATGAGCAGTTCTTC. Translation gives CAGIRTDRGPNNEQFF.

The rearrangement joins TRBV6-5 to TRBJ2-6; TRBD2 matches 7 bases. Unmatched junction bases numbered 1, after V lost 2 bases and J lost 0 bases. CDR1 is MNHEY, CDR2 SVGAGI, per germline. There are 16 residues in the CDR3. The CDR3 is CASSYGGGSGANVLTF. CDR3 DNA sequence: TGTGCCAGCAGTTACGGGGGGGGCTCTGGGGCCAACGTCCTGACTTTC.

The V and J genes are TRBV5-6 and TRBJ2-3, with 7 bases that match TRBD1. V dropped 0 bases and J dropped 2; count of bases not matched to a gene: 3. There are 15 residues in the CDR3. The germline V gene has CDR1 SGHDT and CDR2 YYEEEE. The CDR3 loop reads CASSLEGGATDTQYF. The CDR3 bases are TGTGCCAGCAGCTTGGAAGGGGGCGCCACAGATACGCAGTATTTT.

This chain uses TRBV19 with TRBJ1-4, with TRBD1 matching 8 bases. The junction had 10 bases not matched to a gene; V was cut back by 10 bases and J by 6 bases. This CDR3 is 14 amino acids long. The germline V gene encodes CDR1 LNHDA and CDR2 SQIVND (reference sequence). This CDR3 reads CATATGALDEKLFF. The DNA for the CDR3 is TGTGCCACAGCGACAGGGGCGCTAGATGAAAAACTGTTTTTT. Complete variable domain (other parts from reference TRBV19 and TRBJ1-4): DGGITQSPKYLFRKEGQNVTLSCEQNLNHDAMYWYRQDPGQGLRLIYYSQIVNDFQKGDIAEGYSVSREKKESFPLTVTSAQKNPTAFYLCATATGALDEKLFFGSGTQLSVL.

The CDR3 protein is CASSHGQGVVYEQYV. The CDR3 region has the DNA TGCGCCAGCAGTCACGGACAGGGGGTGGTCTACGAGCAGTACGTC. The chain joins TRBV23-1 to TRBJ2-7; 10 bases fit TRBD1. TRBV23-1 is given ORF status, its function remaining uncertain. V gave up 3 bases and J gave up 3 bases; unmatched junction bases: 5. This CDR3 contains 15 residues.

The rearrangement uses TRBV19 and TRBJ1-1, with D unclear. V was shortened by 8 bases and J by 3 bases, with 13 bases between the two germline ends. Germline V gene data show CDR1 as LNHDA and CDR2 as SQIVND (reference sequence). The length of the CDR3 is 13 residues. This chain's CDR3 is CASGRDEYTEAFF. The CDR3 DNA reads TGTGCCAGTGGGAGGGATGAGTACACTGAAGCTTTCTTT.

V usage is TRBV29-1 and J usage is TRBJ2-1; 9 bases are shared with TRBD2. Losses at the gene ends were 6 bases for V and 7 bases for J; bases not matched to a gene: 10. The length of the CDR3 is 14 residues. Germline CDR1 SQVTM, CDR2 ANQGSEA. The CDR3 coding sequence is TGCAGCGTCCTCCTCGGCGGGGGGGCGAATGAGCAGTTCTTC. It yields the protein CSVLLGGGANEQFF.

The chain recombines TRBV11-3 with TRBJ2-1; D might be TRBD2 (6 bases). Trimming removed 0 bases at V and 0 bases at J, with 9 bases between. The CDR3 is made up of 16 amino acids. Germline V gives CDR1 SGHNT, CDR2 YENEEA. CDR3 sequence reads: CASSLELASSYNEQFF. CDR3 in DNA: TGTGCCAGCAGCTTAGAACTAGCTTCCTCCTACAATGAGCAGTTCTTC.

J is TRBJ1-3 and V is TRBV5-6, with a weak D call TRBD1 (6 bases). The V gene lost 2 bases and the J gene lost 4 bases, with 13 bases spanning the gap. The germline V gene encodes CDR1 SGHDT and CDR2 YYEEEE. The CDR3 is 15 amino acids. In nucleotides, the CDR3 is TGTGCCAGCAGCTTCTTAACAGGGATGGGAAACACCATATATTTT. Amino acid sequence: CASSFLTGMGNTIYF.

The genes are TRBV2 and TRBJ2-1; TRBD2 matches 10 bases. From germline, CDR1 is SNHLY and CDR2 FYNNEI. Losses at the gene ends were 6 bases for V and 1 base for J; bases not matched to a gene: 9. This CDR3 region has 17 residues. For the CDR3, the DNA is TGTGCCAGCAGCCCCCTAGCGGGAGACCAATCCTACAATGAGCAGTTCTTC. This encodes CASSPLAGDQSYNEQFF. Filled out from reference TRBV2 and TRBJ2-1, the complete variable domain reads EPEVTQTPSHQVTQMGQEVILRCVPISNHLYFYWYRQILGQKVEFLVSFYNNEISEKSEIFDDQFSVERPDGSNFTLKIRSTKLEDSAMYFCASSPLAGDQSYNEQFFGPGTRLTVL.

The genes are TRBV10-3 and TRBJ2-6; D is unclear. Trimming took off 2 bases at V and 1 base at J, with 6 bases between the two ends. Germline CDR1 reads ENHRY; CDR2 reads SYGVKD. This CDR3 spans 15 amino acids. The CDR3 loop reads CAISEGPSGANVLTF. As DNA, the CDR3 is TGTGCCATCAGTGAGGGGCCTTCTGGGGCCAACGTCCTGACTTTC.

The gene calls are TRBV9 and TRBJ2-7, with D hard to call. V dropped 0 bases and J dropped 4 bases, with 11 bases sitting between them. The CDR3 is 14 amino acids. CDR1 is SGDLS and CDR2 is YYNGEE in the germline V gene. CDR3 sequence reads: CASSVGLSKYEQYF. CDR3 in DNA: TGTGCCAGCAGCGTAGGACTGAGCAAGTACGAGCAGTACTTC.

The gene calls are TRBV6-5 and TRBJ1-1; possibly TRBD1 for D (6 bases). CDR1 MNHEY and CDR2 SVGAGI come from the germline V gene. This CDR3 spans 14 amino acids. The V gene lost 2 bases and the J gene lost 5 bases, with 12 bases spanning the gap. The CDR3 loop reads CASSYTIQGTEAFF. The CDR3 nucleotides read TGTGCCAGCAGTTACACGATACAGGGTACTGAAGCTTTCTTT.

As DNA, the CDR3 is TGTGCCTGGAGTGAAGGGGTGGCGAACACTGAAGCTTTCTTT. Its protein product is CAWSEGVANTEAFF. The genes are TRBV30 and TRBJ1-1; a weak D match, TRBD1 (5 bases). V gave up 1 base and J gave up 1 base, with 10 bases separating them. Germline CDR1 reads GTSNPN; CDR2 reads SVGIG (reference sequence). The CDR3 totals 14 residues.

The rearrangement uses TRBV7-2 and TRBJ2-7; 7 bases line up with TRBD2. The trim removed 3 bases at V and 6 bases at J, leaving 11 bases unmatched. The CDR3 runs to 15 residues. Germline V gene data show CDR1 as SGHTA and CDR2 as FQGNSA. The CDR3 sequence is CASSLFWTRFGEQYF. As DNA, the CDR3 is TGTGCCAGCAGCTTGTTTTGGACTAGGTTCGGCGAGCAGTACTTC. Based on the CDR3 plus reference TRBV7-2 and TRBJ2-7, the full variable domain is GAGVSQSPSNKVTEKGKDVELRCDPISGHTALYWYRQSLGQGLEFLIYFQGNSAPDKSGLPSDRFSAERTGGSVSTLTIQRTQQEDSAVYLCASSLFWTRFGEQYFGPGTRLTVT.

The chain recombines TRBV5-1 with TRBJ1-4; D not resolved. Germline V gene data show CDR1 as SGHRS and CDR2 as YFSETQ. The CDR3 has 15 residues. V lost 4 bases and J 6 bases, leaving 16 bases between the germline ends. The CDR3 protein is CASSAEPGRDEKLFF. The CDR3 DNA is TGCGCCAGCAGCGCTGAACCCGGCCGGGATGAAAAACTGTTTTTT.